This TCR beta chain is drawn from a study of T cells after yellow fever vaccination. Study-level background: Preparation of the low-cell-number fractions used SMART-Seq v4 Ultra Low Input.

This CDR3 has 17 amino acids. Germline-derived CDR1 and CDR2 are SGHDT and YYEEEE. The ends lost 0 bases at V and 5 bases at J; junction bases unmatched: 10. One entry per CDR3 protein, called by TCRdb with MiXCR from the 5' RACE reads. The table includes about 630,000 distinct CDR3 sequences, 12% detected once. Study outcomes and limitations: The secondary response peaked faster, at day 5 versus 15, but was weaker. The booster response re-showed most primary clones: approximately 95% CD4, around 90% CD8. FACS-sorted repertoires might harbor abundant contaminating clonotypes from the bulk population.

This clonotype was seen only a few times. Its antigen is not known. This clonotype originated in a man aged 25-40 years who received the YFV17D yellow fever vaccine. This specimen was PBMCs, taken on the day of the yellow fever booster vaccination. J is TRBJ2-5 and V is TRBV5-6; 10 bases line up with TRBD1. CDR3 bases: TGTGCCAGCAGCTTGGTTTGGACAGGGGGTGGTCCGGAGACCCAGTACTTC. Protein product: CASSLVWTGGGPETQYF.